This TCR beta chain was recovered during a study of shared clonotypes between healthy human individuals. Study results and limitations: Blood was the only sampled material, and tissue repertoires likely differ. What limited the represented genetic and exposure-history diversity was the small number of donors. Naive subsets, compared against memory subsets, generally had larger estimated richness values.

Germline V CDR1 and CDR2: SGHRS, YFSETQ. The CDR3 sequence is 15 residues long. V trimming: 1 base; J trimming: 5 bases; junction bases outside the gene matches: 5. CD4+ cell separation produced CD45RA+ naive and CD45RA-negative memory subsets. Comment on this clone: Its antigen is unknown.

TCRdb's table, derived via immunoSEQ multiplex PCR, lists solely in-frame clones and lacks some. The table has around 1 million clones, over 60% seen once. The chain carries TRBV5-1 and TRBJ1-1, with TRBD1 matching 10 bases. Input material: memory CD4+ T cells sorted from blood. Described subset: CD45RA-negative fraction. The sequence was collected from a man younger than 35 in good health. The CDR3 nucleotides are TGCGCCAGCAGCTTGTGGGGGACAGGGGTGACTGAAGCTTTCTTT. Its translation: CASSLWGTGVTEAFF. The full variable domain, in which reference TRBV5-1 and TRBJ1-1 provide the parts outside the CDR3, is KAGVTQTPRYLIKTRGQQVTLSCSPISGHRSVSWYQQTPGQGLQFLFEYFSETQRNKGNFPGRFSGRQFSNSRSEMNVSTLELGDSALYLCASSLWGTGVTEAFFGQGTRLTVV.